The 25 T cell receptor beta chains in this list originate from one sample, sequenced in a study of CD8 T cells in Susac syndrome. RNA, at about 0.45 to 1 ug, was reverse transcribed with random hexamers. MiXCR, applied by TCRdb to the immunoSEQ multiplex PCR reads, yields one record per CDR3 protein. Counted here are 100,000 to 150,000 distinct CDR3 sequences, around 94% occurring once; the ten biggest clones make up around 0.2%. The sample comprised CD8+ T cells from PBMCs. The receptors were gathered from a human donor with Susac syndrome.

The chain uses TRBV7-3 and TRBJ2-1; no definite D call. This CDR3 is built from 13 residues. With 5 bases removed from V and 7 bases from J, the gap between germline ends came to 12 bases. Looked up from germline, CDR1 is SGHTA and CDR2 is FQGTGA. The CDR3 sequence is CASSPWVGNEQFF. The CDR3 nucleotides are TGTGCCAGCAGCCCCTGGGTCGGGAATGAGCAGTTCTTC.

The chain couples TRBV28 to TRBJ2-1; 7 nucleotides agree with TRBD1. CDR3 length: 15 amino acids. CDR1 MDHEN and CDR2 SYDVKM come from the germline V gene. The V segment lost 5 bases and the J segment 4 bases; nucleotides outside the gene matches: 8. CDR3 coding DNA: TGTGCCAGCAGTGAACGACAGGGTCATTACAATGAGCAGTTCTTC. Translation gives CASSERQGHYNEQFF.

V usage is TRBV15 and J usage is TRBJ1-2, with a tentative D call TRBD1 (5 bases). This CDR3 has 14 amino acids. Germline V lookup: CDR1 LNHNV, CDR2 YYDKDF (reference sequence). Trimming cost V 1 base and J 5 bases, with 11 bases left between them. The CDR3 DNA is TGTGCCACCAGCAGAGGGGGGGAGGATTATGGCTACACCTTC. Translation gives CATSRGGEDYGYTF.

The gene calls are TRBV5-4 and TRBJ2-2; D is possibly TRBD1 (6 bases). V lost 4 bases and J lost 5, with 12 bases in between. Germline V gene sequence: CDR1 SGHNT, CDR2 YYREEE (reference sequence). This CDR3 is built from 14 residues. The DNA of the CDR3 is TGTGCCAGCAGCGAGGACAGAGCGACCGGGGAGCTGTTTTTT. As protein: CASSEDRATGELFF.

This rearrangement joins TRBV13 to TRBJ2-7; no definite D call. Trimming took off 1 base at V and 6 bases at J, with 7 bases between the two ends. The germline gives CDR1 PRHDT, CDR2 FYEKMQ (reference sequence). There are 12 residues in the CDR3. CDR3 residues: CASSLAGLEQYF. Written as DNA, the CDR3 is TGTGCCAGCAGCTTAGCAGGTCTCGAGCAGTACTTC. The full variable domain, with the rest looked up from reference TRBV13 and TRBJ2-7, is AAGVIQSPRHLIKEKRETATLKCYPIPRHDTVYWYQQGPGQDPQFLISFYEKMQSDKGSIPDRFSAQQFSDYHSELNMSSLELGDSALYFCASSLAGLEQYFGPGTRLTVT.

The chain has TRBV7-9 and TRBJ1-5; 8 bases match TRBD1. Germline CDR1 SEHNR, CDR2 FQNEAQ (reference sequence). J was trimmed by 6 bases and V by 5 bases; bases with no gene match: 6. The CDR3 contains 14 residues. The CDR3 DNA sequence: TGTGCCAGCAGCCTGGACAGGGTTGGTCAGCCCCAGCATTTT. Protein sequence: CASSLDRVGQPQHF.

The chain carries TRBV30 and TRBJ2-1; TRBD2 matches at 8 bases. CDR1 GTSNPN and CDR2 SVGIG come from the germline V gene (reference sequence). This CDR3 has 13 amino acids. With 1 base clipped from V and 14 bases from J, the junction kept 10 bases outside the gene matches. Here the CDR3 DNA reads TGTGCCTGGAGTGCAGGGCGGGGGGTCAAGAAGTTCTTC. This codes for CAWSAGRGVKKFF. The full variable domain, in which reference TRBV30 and TRBJ2-1 provide the parts outside the CDR3, is SQTIHQWPATLVQPVGSPLSLECTVEGTSNPNLYWYRQAAGRGLQLLFYSVGIGQISSEVPQNLSASRPQDRQFILSSKKLLLSDSGFYLCAWSAGRGVKKFFGPGTRLTVL.

This chain connects TRBV29-1 to TRBJ2-1; 8 positions match TRBD1. Trimming took 7 bases from V and 4 from J; bases not matched to a gene: 9. Germline CDR1 reads SQVTM; CDR2 reads ANQGSEA. The CDR3 contains 14 residues. The CDR3: CSAETGETYNEQFF. The CDR3 bases are TGCAGCGCAGAGACAGGGGAGACATACAATGAGCAGTTCTTC.

This chain connects TRBV4-3 to TRBJ2-7; D is perhaps TRBD2 (6 bases). The ends were cut back, 1 base at V and 4 bases at J, with 17 bases in the middle. Germline V lookup: CDR1 LGHNA, CDR2 YSLEER. The CDR3 is 16 residues long. CDR3 sequence: CASSQGRASEMYEQYF. CDR3 nucleotides: TGCGCCAGCAGCCAAGGCCGGGCTAGCGAGATGTACGAGCAGTACTTC.

CDR3 DNA sequence: TGCAGTGCTATATTGGGACAGATTAATACCCAGTACTTC. Translation: CSAILGQINTQYF. The V call is TRBV20-1, the J call TRBJ2-5, with 7 nucleotides matching TRBD1. The CDR3 is made up of 13 amino acids. J was trimmed by 8 bases and V by 4 bases; bases with no gene match: 10. CDR1 DFQATT and CDR2 SNEGSKA come from the germline V gene (reference sequence).

V usage is TRBV11-2 and J usage is TRBJ2-6; D remains ambiguous. Germline CDR1 SGHAT, CDR2 FQNNGV. The CDR3 has 15 residues. The ends were cut back, 1 base at V and 2 bases at J, with 6 bases in the middle. The CDR3 loop is CASSLGAAGANVLTF. CDR3 coding DNA: TGTGCCAGCAGCTTAGGAGCAGCTGGGGCCAACGTCCTGACTTTC.

This chain joins TRBV28 and TRBJ2-4; the D is unclear. This CDR3 is built from 14 residues. V was trimmed by 6 bases and J by 6 bases, leaving 15 bases between them. Per germline, CDR1 MDHEN and CDR2 SYDVKM. CDR3 in amino acids: CASSQAGSINIQYF. The CDR3 DNA reads TGTGCCAGCAGCCAAGCCGGGTCCATAAACATTCAGTACTTC.

This sequence joins TRBV5-4 and TRBJ2-7; 7 bases line up with TRBD2. The CDR3 sequence is 15 residues long. V gave up 1 base and J gave up 0 bases; unmatched junction bases: 4. CDR1 and CDR2 from the germline V gene are SGHNT and YYREEE (reference sequence). The CDR3 DNA reads TGTGCCAGCAGCTTGTGGGGCGGGAGCTCCTACGAGCAGTACTTC. Its translation: CASSLWGGSSYEQYF.

V usage is TRBV29-1 and J usage is TRBJ1-2; D remains ambiguous. Germline lookup yields CDR1 SQVTM and CDR2 ANQGSEA. The CDR3 totals 12 residues. V was shortened by 2 bases and J by 4 bases, with 8 bases between the two germline ends. The CDR3 protein is CSVENEFYGYTF. For the CDR3, the DNA is TGCAGCGTTGAAAATGAATTCTATGGCTACACCTTC. Complete variable domain (other parts from reference TRBV29-1 and TRBJ1-2): SAVISQKPSRDICQRGTSLTIQCQVDSQVTMMFWYRQQPGQSLTLIATANQGSEATYESGFVIDKFPISRPNLTFSTLTVSNMSPEDSSIYLCSVENEFYGYTFGSGTRLTVV.

The J gene is TRBJ2-7, the V gene TRBV4-1; TRBD1 aligns across 10 bases. The germline CDR1 and CDR2 sequences are MGHRA and YSYEKL. CDR3 length: 14 amino acids. With 7 bases clipped from V and 7 bases from J, the junction kept 10 bases outside the gene matches. This chain's CDR3 is CASMSWDRGGEQYF. In nucleotides, the CDR3 is TGCGCCAGCATGAGCTGGGACAGGGGAGGGGAGCAGTACTTC.

This clonotype was counted a single time. The chain recombines TRBV5-4 with TRBJ2-7; TRBD2 agrees at 12 bases. CDR3 size: 16 residues. Trimming at V came to 3 bases and at J to 7 bases, leaving 11 bases not matched to a gene. Germline V gene data show CDR1 as SGHNT and CDR2 as YYREEE (reference sequence). The DNA for the CDR3 is TGTGCCAGCAGCTGGGACCGGGGACTAGCGGGTCCGGAGCAGTACTTC. Translated, it gives CASSWDRGLAGPEQYF.

The CDR3 DNA is TGTGCCAGCAGTTTATACGGACTAGACGACAATGAGCAGTTCTTC. This sequence encodes CASSLYGLDDNEQFF. This chain uses TRBV27 with TRBJ2-1; 7 bases fit TRBD2. Germline V lookup: CDR1 MNHEY, CDR2 SMNVEV (reference sequence). The V and J ends lost 1 base and 5 bases, in that order; junction bases with no gene match: 5. CDR3 size: 15 residues.

V usage is TRBV28 and J usage is TRBJ2-2, with D possibly being TRBD1 or TRBD2 (5 bases each). V lost 2 bases and J lost 0, with 13 bases in between. Germline loops: CDR1 MDHEN, CDR2 SYDVKM. The CDR3 runs to 17 residues. CDR3 nucleotide sequence: TGTGCCAGCAGTTTAAGCTCGGGGACGGCGAACACCGGGGAGCTGTTTTTT. The encoded protein is CASSLSSGTANTGELFF.

The chain joins TRBV20-1 to TRBJ1-2; maybe TRBD1 (5 bases). The germline gives CDR1 DFQATT, CDR2 SNEGSKA (reference sequence). The length of the CDR3 is 18 residues. V lost 0 bases and J lost 3, with 23 bases in between. The CDR3 bases are TGCAGTGCTAGAGATCGGGATAGGGGCATCTTGGCGGACTATGGCTACACCTTC. Amino acids: CSARDRDRGILADYGYTF.

The chain is built from TRBV11-2 and TRBJ2-1; D is undetermined. CDR1 and CDR2 (germline): SGHAT, FQNNGV. The CDR3 runs 12 residues. V lost 5 bases to trimming and J lost 6 bases, with 8 bases between them. For the CDR3, the DNA is TGTGCCAGCAGCGAGTACGTCAATGAGCAGTTCTTC. It codes for CASSEYVNEQFF.

J is TRBJ1-2 and V is TRBV12-3 or TRBV12-4; a weak D match, TRBD1 (5 bases). V lost 4 bases and J 4 bases, leaving 13 bases between the germline ends. This CDR3 contains 14 residues. The DNA of the CDR3 is TGTGCCAGCAGTTCGTCGGGGGGGATCTATGGCTACACCTTC. This encodes CASSSSGGIYGYTF.

V is TRBV6-5 and J is TRBJ2-7, with 7 bases that match TRBD2. Per the germline V gene, CDR1 is MNHEY and CDR2 is SVGAGI. This CDR3 has 15 residues. Unmatched junction bases numbered 2, after V lost 0 bases and J lost 0 bases. DNA of the CDR3: TGTGCCAGCAGTTACTCGGGGGAGGGCTCCTACGAGCAGTACTTC. As protein: CASSYSGEGSYEQYF.

The count of this clonotype is one. The V call is TRBV20-1, the J call TRBJ2-3, with 9 bases that match TRBD2. Per the germline V gene, CDR1 is DFQATT and CDR2 is SNEGSKA (reference sequence). The junction had 11 bases not matched to a gene; V was cut back by 0 bases and J by 1 base. The CDR3 is 18 amino acids. In DNA form, the CDR3 reads TGCAGTGCTAGAGATGCGCTAGCGGGAAAGAGGGGCACAGATACGCAGTATTTT. It translates to CSARDALAGKRGTDTQYF.

J is TRBJ2-7 and V is TRBV20-1, with 8 positions matching TRBD2. CDR3 size: 16 residues. The germline CDR1 and CDR2 sequences are DFQATT and SNEGSKA (reference sequence). Trimming cost V 3 bases and J 7 bases; bases outside gene matches: 17. CDR3 DNA sequence: TGCAGTGCTAGGCTCCGGCTCCCGGGAGGGCCGCGGGAGCAGTACTTC. This gives the protein CSARLRLPGGPREQYF.

This rearrangement joins TRBV30 to TRBJ2-1, with 9 nucleotides matching TRBD2. CDR3 length: 16 residues. V shed 0 bases, J shed 2 bases, and the junction held 5 bases outside the gene matches. Germline CDR1 reads GTSNPN; CDR2 reads SVGIG (reference sequence). This chain's CDR3 is CAWSVLGGRAYNEQFF. The CDR3 nucleotides read TGTGCCTGGAGTGTACTGGGCGGGAGGGCCTACAATGAGCAGTTCTTC.